This TCR beta chain came from a study of identical twins (dated by TCRdb to 2016 to 2017). For context, the study as a whole: To test whether fetal clonotypes persist, the study used deep sequencing on TCR alpha and beta repertoires from monozygotic twins, unrelated adults of various ages, and cord blood. To rule out contamination, the twin experiments were replicated at different times with different library preparation protocols. The paper as a whole reports these results and caveats: Compared with coincidental sharing between unrelated individuals, out-of-frame TCR alpha sequences shared between twins showed an excess of sequences with low generation probability. Invariant T cells such as MAIT and iNKT could partly confound zero-insertion analyses, though diverse VJ usage argued against this for most clonotypes. In beta out-of-frame sequences, excess twin sharing was weaker, because having fewer shared sequences lowered the signal-to-noise ratio. Because the same donors could not be followed over many years, conclusions were based on cross-sectional statistical analysis. Out-of-frame TCR alpha sharing in monozygotic twins was systematically underestimated by recombination models, whereas sharing between unrelated individuals was in agreement with the recombination models. Fewer insertions were carried by abundant cord blood beta clonotypes; a weaker similar trend was observed in young adult naive repertoires, while no such trend was observed in memory repertoires.

Every donor was a healthy Caucasian. Three pairs of female monozygotic twins, all aged roughly 18 to 29 years, were included in the twin cohort. CD4+ and CD8+ T cell populations were isolated with positive isolation kits from Invitrogen. Points on this clonotype: The specificity of this receptor is unknown. Nothing much larger sits one base from this clone, and base qualities are not available.

Library preparation was by 5' RACE. Instrument on record: Illumina HiSeq 2000. A universal primer binding site was introduced by template switching, and a unique molecular identifier was present in the final cDNA, enabling accurate counting of TCR cDNA molecules. First-strand cDNA for TCR alpha and beta chains was synthesized from specific primers in the conserved constant-segment region. To control for contamination, every cDNA library was double barcoded, receiving both a SMART-Mk sample barcode and Illumina barcodes. Two successive PCR steps introduced TruSeq adapter sequences along with Illumina sample barcodes. TCR alpha and beta cDNA libraries were sequenced on the Illumina HiSeq platform with custom primers. In the authors' own workflow: MiGEC processed the raw reads to extract unique molecular identifiers, while MiXCR was used to determine the CDR3 positions. For each individual, recombination models were inferred using an EM algorithm with the repgenHMM and IGoR tools. The tcR package in R was used for shared clonotype analysis, with sharing normalized by the product of cloneset sizes. To study raw recombination free of thymic and clonal selection effects, out-of-frame nonproductive sequences were analyzed. TCRdb applied fastp at Q25 and MiXCR to the public reads, then kept only in-frame beta chains. For every CDR3 protein sequence, its rows merge into one entry that carries the most common genes and DNA. The V and J calls reflect TCRdb's pipeline rather than the authors' work. For this sample there are hundreds of thousands of distinct CDR3 sequences; roughly 26% appear just once. Of the sample, about 2.7% is held by the ten largest clones.

The germline V gene supplies CDR1 SGDLS and CDR2 YYNGEE. V drops 2 bases and J drops 2 bases, leaving 8 bases in between. Measured from the cysteine to the phenylalanine, the CDR3 is 14 residues long. The retained sequence is limited to the CDR3, 42 bases, with the frame set at the first base. These same records also appear under a second study, on T cells expressing NK-cell markers. The second publication reports: In sorted CD3+CD56+NKG2C+, CD3+CD56+NKG2C- and CD3+CD56-NKG2C+ T-cell subsets from several donors, TCR beta-chain repertoires were profiled. Among the eight sequenced donors, only one was HCMV-seronegative, while the other seven were HCMV-seropositive. To restrict sorting to alphabetaTCR-expressing T cells, an anti-gammadeltaTCR antibody was added in several experiments. In about 6 donors, the dominant CD3+CD56+NKG2C+ clonotypes were found to rank among the top 10 CD8+ clonotypes and to make up about 1.0-7.5% of CD8+ T cells. Those dominant clonotypes were again the most abundant among CD3+CD56-NKG2C+ cells in four donors, at roughly 28.3-65%. Whether the expanded NKG2C-expressing T cell clones were specific for HCMV antigens was left unclear. The eight sequenced donors were randomly selected healthy volunteers, three men and five women. HCMV serostatus was determined by detecting HCMV-specific IgG in serum with a commercial ELISA kit. MIGEC was used to demultiplex reads and group the reads by UMI, and MiTCR was used to assemble and quantify clonotypes. Only TCR cDNA sequences supported by at least two reads were kept to exclude erroneous sequences. The tcR package was used for downstream repertoire analysis, with clonotypes matched between fractions based on CDR3 nucleotide sequence plus V segment. VDJmatch was used to annotate antigen specificity against VDJdb, with one amino acid substitution allowed in CDR3.

The origin of this receptor is a woman younger than 30 in good health. The sequenced material came from CD4+ T cells sorted from blood. In this chain, TRBV9 is recombined with TRBJ2-1; too little of a D gene remains to name it. In nucleotides, the sequence is TGTGCCAGCAGCGTGAGTCAGGCCTACAATGAGCAGTTCTTC. The translation is CASSVSQAYNEQFF.